This TCR beta chain was sequenced during a study of T cell changes during pregnancy in multiple sclerosis. Assay used: immunoSEQ multiplex PCR; TCRdb lists only in-frame clones, some missing. The sample has 75,000 to 95,000 clones, more than 90% seen once. V dropped 5 bases and J dropped 2 bases, with 11 bases sitting between them. CDR3 length: 14 amino acids. From germline, CDR1 is MNHNS and CDR2 SASEGT. The receptor's source is a female donor with multiple sclerosis, enrolled in a pregnancy study. J is TRBJ2-3 and V is TRBV6-1; the D is unclear. The sample consisted of peripheral blood, taken in the first trimester of pregnancy. CDR3 sequence reads: CASSTGTNTDTQYF. CDR3 DNA sequence: TGTGCCAGCAGTACCGGAACTAACACAGATACGCAGTATTTT.